Below are 26 T cell receptor beta chains sequenced from a single sample in a study of T cell changes during pregnancy in multiple sclerosis. The table came from immunoSEQ multiplex PCR; TCRdb's copy has only in-frame clones and leaves some out. Among tens of thousands of clones listed, 80% to 95% were seen once. The sample in question was CD8+ T cells from peripheral blood mononuclear cells, obtained after pregnancy. The receptor source for this set is a female donor with multiple sclerosis, enrolled in a pregnancy study.

The V call is TRBV11-2, the J call TRBJ2-7; 8 bases match TRBD1. V was clipped by 1 base and J by 4 bases; unmatched bases: 12. CDR1 is SGHAT, CDR2 FQNNGV, per germline. This CDR3 contains 17 residues. CDR3 nucleotide sequence: TGTGCCAGCAGCTTAGGCCACATCTCGGGACAGGCATACGAGCAGTACTTC. Translated: CASSLGHISGQAYEQYF.

The rearrangement joins TRBV13 to TRBJ1-5, with 8 bases aligning to TRBD1. Germline loops: CDR1 PRHDT, CDR2 FYEKMQ (reference sequence). The CDR3 extends over 15 amino acids. V lost 2 bases and J lost 7; bases outside the gene matches: 7. The CDR3 protein is CASSLSGGGGQPQHF. In nucleotides, the CDR3 is TGTGCCAGCAGCTTATCAGGGGGCGGAGGACAGCCCCAGCATTTT.

V and J are TRBV9 and TRBJ1-2, with D uncertain. Trimming shortened V by 0 bases and J by 1 base, and 10 bases separated the two germline ends. The CDR3 loop spans 15 amino acids. Per the germline V gene, CDR1 is SGDLS and CDR2 is YYNGEE. The CDR3 DNA sequence: TGTGCCAGCAGCGTAGATCGCGGGAATAACTATGGCTACACCTTC. As protein: CASSVDRGNNYGYTF.

The V and J genes are TRBV7-9 and TRBJ2-7, with TRBD1 matching over 7 bases. The V gene end was trimmed by 2 bases and the J gene end by 5 bases; junction bases not matched to a gene: 9. Germline lookup yields CDR1 SEHNR and CDR2 FQNEAQ (reference sequence). This CDR3 region has 15 residues. The CDR3 nucleotides read TGTGCCAGCAGCTTATCCCTCGACAGGGTCCACGAGCAGTACTTC. This encodes CASSLSLDRVHEQYF.

This clone was counted once. V usage is TRBV4-1 and J usage is TRBJ2-7; D is perhaps TRBD1 (5 bases). V was cut by 1 base and J by 2 bases, with 6 bases left in between. This CDR3 is built from 13 residues. Germline CDR1 MGHRA, CDR2 YSYEKL. CDR3 DNA: TGCGCCAGCAGCCAAGGACAGACCTACGAGCAGTACTTC. This codes for CASSQGQTYEQYF.

The rearrangement uses TRBV5-6 and TRBJ2-3, with 7 bases matching TRBD1. This CDR3 spans 16 amino acids. Per germline, CDR1 SGHDT and CDR2 YYEEEE. V was pared by 0 bases and J by 2 bases, with 6 bases of the junction left unmatched. The CDR3 DNA is TGTGCCAGCAGCTTGGCGGGGACAGAATACACAGATACGCAGTATTTT. Translated, it gives CASSLAGTEYTDTQYF.

This chain uses TRBV6-5 with TRBJ2-1, with D unclear. V lost 5 bases and J lost 0, with 8 bases in between. Germline V gives CDR1 MNHEY, CDR2 SVGAGI. This CDR3 comprises 14 residues. In DNA form, the CDR3 reads TGTGCCAGCAGTATCTATAGCTCCTACAATGAGCAGTTCTTC. Protein: CASSIYSSYNEQFF.

This chain links TRBV25-1 with TRBJ1-1; 12 bases match TRBD1. The length of the CDR3 is 14 residues. V trimming: 7 bases; J trimming: 3 bases; junction bases outside the gene matches: 3. Germline V lookup: CDR1 MGHDK, CDR2 SYGVNS. The chain's CDR3 is CASTGTGGYTEAFF. The CDR3 nucleotides are TGTGCCAGCACCGGGACAGGGGGCTACACTGAAGCTTTCTTT. Full variable domain (missing parts from reference TRBV25-1 and TRBJ1-1): EADIYQTPRYLVIGTGKKITLECSQTMGHDKMYWYQQDPGMELHLIHYSYGVNSTEKGDLSSESTVSRIRTEHFPLTLESARPSHTSQYLCASTGTGGYTEAFFGQGTRLTVV.

The chain recombines TRBV7-9 with TRBJ2-2, with 11 nucleotides matching TRBD2. The V segment lost 4 bases and the J segment 1 base; nucleotides outside the gene matches: 8. Germline CDR1 reads SEHNR; CDR2 reads FQNEAQ (reference sequence). The CDR3 runs to 18 residues. DNA of the CDR3: TGTGCCAGCAGCTCTCCACTAGCGGGAGAGTTGAACACCGGGGAGCTGTTTTTT. This encodes CASSSPLAGELNTGELFF.

The chain is built from TRBV4-3 and TRBJ2-7; D is undetermined. CDR1 is LGHNA and CDR2 is YSLEER in the germline V gene. V shed 1 base and J shed 2 bases, with 12 bases lying between them. CDR3 length: 15 residues. The CDR3 nucleotides read TGCGCCAGCAGCCAAGGGGTAGCCATGGCCTACGAGCAGTACTTC. Translated: CASSQGVAMAYEQYF.

This chain uses TRBV7-6 with TRBJ2-2; 7 nucleotides align to TRBD2. Germline V gene lookup returns CDR1 SGHVS and CDR2 FNYEAQ. This CDR3 comprises 16 residues. Germline trimming cut 1 base from V and 4 bases from J; bases unmatched to any gene: 6. This chain's CDR3 is CASSLGSLAVTGELFF. The CDR3 bases are TGTGCCAGCAGCTTAGGATCGCTAGCGGTCACCGGGGAGCTGTTTTTT.

This clone came up once. This chain links TRBV4-2 with TRBJ2-5, with D perhaps TRBD2 (5 bases). The length of the CDR3 is 14 residues. Germline CDR1 and CDR2: LGHNA and YNFKEQ. Between the trimmed V and J ends, which lost 5 bases and 5 bases, there was a span of 15 bases. The CDR3 nucleotides read TGTGCCAGCAGCGAGAAAACTAGAATGGAGACCCAGTACTTC. Protein sequence: CASSEKTRMETQYF.

This sequence joins TRBV6-5 and TRBJ2-2; a weak D match, TRBD1 (6 bases). The CDR3 length is 16 residues. Trimming pared 0 bases from V and 2 bases from J, leaving 10 bases between. Germline-derived CDR1 and CDR2 are MNHEY and SVGAGI. The CDR3 DNA follows: TGTGCCAGCAGTTACTCTGCACAGGGAAACACCGGGGAGCTGTTTTTT. It specifies CASSYSAQGNTGELFF.

CDR3 region: CASSLGGNEKLFF. In DNA form, the CDR3 reads TGCGCCAGCAGCTTAGGAGGTAATGAAAAACTGTTTTTT. This chain connects TRBV5-1 to TRBJ1-4; no firm D call. The V and J ends lost 2 bases and 4 bases respectively, with 6 bases between them. The CDR3 extends over 13 amino acids. The germline V gene encodes CDR1 SGHRS and CDR2 YFSETQ.

The chain joins TRBV30 to TRBJ1-5, with a possible D match to TRBD1 (6 bases). This CDR3 is 13 amino acids long. Germline V CDR1 and CDR2: GTSNPN, SVGIG (reference sequence). V was shortened by 1 base and J by 6 bases, with 10 bases between the two germline ends. The CDR3 bases are TGTGCCTGGAGTGAGGGGGAGGGTCAGCCCCAGCATTTT. Residues: CAWSEGEGQPQHF.

The J gene is TRBJ2-7, the V gene TRBV9; D remains ambiguous. V was clipped by 0 bases and J by 2 bases, with 6 bases between them. In germline, CDR1 is SGDLS, CDR2 YYNGEE. The CDR3 has 13 amino acids. The CDR3 coding sequence is TGTGCCAGCAGCGTAGGCGGCACCTACGAGCAGTACTTC. It encodes CASSVGGTYEQYF.

The CDR3: CASRSTGTNYGYTF. CDR3 DNA sequence: TGTGCCAGCAGATCGACAGGAACTAACTATGGCTACACCTTC. The genes are TRBV6-5 and TRBJ1-2; a possible D gene is TRBD1 (6 bases). Looked up from germline, CDR1 is MNHEY and CDR2 is SVGAGI. V gave up 6 bases and J gave up 0 bases, with 11 bases separating them. The CDR3 runs 14 residues.

The CDR3 DNA sequence: TGTGCCAGCAGAATGGGGACAGACAATGAGCAGTTCTTC. This gives the protein CASRMGTDNEQFF. This sequence joins TRBV7-2 and TRBJ2-1; 7 bases match TRBD1. CDR1 SGHTA and CDR2 FQGNSA come from the germline V gene. V dropped 6 bases and J dropped 5; count of bases not matched to a gene: 4. The CDR3 totals 13 residues.

The rearrangement links TRBV4-1 to TRBJ2-7; D not resolved. V dropped 0 bases and J dropped 0 bases, with 6 bases sitting between them. The CDR3 runs to 14 residues. Germline V gene data show CDR1 as MGHRA and CDR2 as YSYEKL. The CDR3 DNA sequence: TGCGCCAGCAGCCAAGATCCTCTCTCCTACGAGCAGTACTTC. This translates into CASSQDPLSYEQYF.

This chain joins TRBV6-5 and TRBJ1-1; D is perhaps TRBD1 (5 bases). The CDR3 spans 13 residues. Germline CDR1 is MNHEY and CDR2 is SVGAGI. V was pared by 7 bases and J by 4 bases, with 13 bases between. CDR3 coding DNA: TGTGCCAGCACCCTCTCAGGGCGCACTGAAGCTTTCTTT. Translating it yields CASTLSGRTEAFF.

The V gene is TRBV7-6, the J gene TRBJ2-7; 7 nucleotides line up with TRBD2. Per germline, CDR1 SGHVS and CDR2 FNYEAQ. Unmatched junction bases numbered 10, after V lost 5 bases and J lost 3 bases. The CDR3 is 15 amino acids. In DNA form, the CDR3 reads TGTGCCAGCAGCCCTGGGGGGGTATCGAGCTACGAGCAGTACTTC. Amino acids: CASSPGGVSSYEQYF.

The CDR3 sequence: CASSVPGQGPSSGNTIYF. The DNA of the CDR3 is TGTGCCAGCAGCGTTCCGGGACAGGGGCCCAGCTCTGGAAACACCATATATTTT. The chain couples TRBV7-9 to TRBJ1-3, with TRBD1 identical over 10 bases. The CDR3 runs 18 residues. The germline gives CDR1 SEHNR, CDR2 FQNEAQ (reference sequence). V lost 5 bases, J lost 0 bases, and 10 bases stayed unmatched.

V usage is TRBV15 and J usage is TRBJ2-5; TRBD1 might be the D (6 bases). Germline values: CDR1 LNHNV, CDR2 YYDKDF (reference sequence). V lost 3 bases and J lost 0, with 11 bases in between. CDR3 size: 15 residues. CDR3 amino acids: CATSRAGQNQETQYF. The CDR3 DNA is TGTGCCACCAGCAGGGCCGGACAGAACCAAGAGACCCAGTACTTC. The variable domain in full, with the rest retrieved from reference TRBV15 and TRBJ2-5, is DAMVIQNPRYQVTQFGKPVTLSCSQTLNHNVMYWYQQKSSQAPKLLFHYYDKDFNNEADTPDNFQSRRPNTSFCFLDIRSPGLGDTAMYLCATSRAGQNQETQYFGPGTRLLVL.

This CDR3 reads CATSRGTSGTDTQYF. CDR3 DNA sequence: TGTGCCACCAGCAGAGGGACTAGCGGTACAGATACGCAGTATTTT. The rearrangement joins TRBV15 to TRBJ2-3, with 10 bases that match TRBD2. Trimming removed 1 base from V and 3 bases from J; junction bases left unmatched: 1. The germline gives CDR1 LNHNV, CDR2 YYDKDF (reference sequence). CDR3 size: 15 residues.

The rearrangement links TRBV6-5 to TRBJ2-5; 7 nucleotides agree with TRBD1. The junction had 11 bases not matched to a gene; V was cut back by 3 bases and J by 4 bases. The CDR3 spans 16 residues. Germline lookup yields CDR1 MNHEY and CDR2 SVGAGI. This chain's CDR3 is CASSYKEGGRAETQYF. The CDR3 nucleotides read TGTGCCAGCAGTTATAAAGAAGGGGGCCGGGCAGAGACCCAGTACTTC.

This chain uses TRBV5-1 with TRBJ2-7, with 13 bases matching TRBD2. The CDR3 length is 15 residues. V was pared by 2 bases and J by 3 bases, with 2 bases of the junction left unmatched. The germline V gene has CDR1 SGHRS and CDR2 YFSETQ. DNA of the CDR3: TGCGCCAGCAGCTTAACTAGCGGGAGGGTCTACGAGCAGTACTTC. Translation: CASSLTSGRVYEQYF.